The rows below give T cell receptor beta chains drawn from one sample of a study of T cell repertoires in cytomegalovirus infection. Using its own MiXCR run on the reads, TCRdb lists one record per CDR3 protein. The sample shows roughly 340,000 distinct CDR3 sequences, just under 30% of them seen only once. No antigen has been assigned to these receptors. This sample comprised cultured PBMCs, obtained from culture after CMV antigen stimulation. The receptors were sampled from a human donor in good health (CMV status not recorded). Some clones in this sample may be carry-over from other donors' samples. Each CDR3 is given with its conserved first and last residue. D genes are given only for firm matches. Clone size appears in some rows only: once, few, many, or a class for an expanded clone.

clone_size	d_call	v_call	j_call	cdr3_nt	cdr3_aa
few	-	TRBV7-9	TRBJ1-5	TGTGCCAGCAGCCGATTGGAGGGGACGGGCCAGCCCCAGCATTTT	CASSRLEGTGQPQHF
few	TRBD1	TRBV6-1	TRBJ2-7	TGTGCCAGCTGGACAGGGAGCGAGCAGTACTTC	CASWTGSEQYF
-	TRBD2	TRBV7-2	TRBJ2-1	TGTGCCAGCAGCCGAGTGGGACTAGCTTCTAGGGATGAGCAGTTCTTC	CASSRVGLASRDEQFF
-	TRBD2	TRBV5-4	TRBJ2-1	TGTGCCAGCAGCCGTCGACTAGCCATCACCAACAATGAGCAGTTCTTC	CASSRRLAITNNEQFF
few	-	TRBV7-9	TRBJ1-5	TGTGCCAGCAGCCCTCTGGGGGCCGGCAATCAGCCCCAGCATTTT	CASSPLGAGNQPQHF
few	-	TRBV25-1	TRBJ1-6	TGTGCCAGCGGACCCCCGGGTTCACCCCTCCACTTT	CASGPPGSPLHF
-	-	TRBV18	TRBJ2-5	TGTGCCAGCTCACCAATGCAGGGGCGCAAGGCCCAGTACTTC	CASSPMQGRKAQYF
-	TRBD1	TRBV25-1	TRBJ1-1	TGTGCCAGCAGAGAGACAGGGAATTTTGCTGAAGCTTTCTTT	CASRETGNFAEAFF
-	-	TRBV2	TRBJ1-1	TGTGCCAGCAGTACGTGGGGGGCTCGCACTGAAGCTTTCTTT	CASSTWGARTEAFF
-	TRBD2	TRBV20-1	TRBJ2-3	TGCAGTGCTACTGGGCACTCGAGCGGGAGGCGGGCAGATACGCAGTATTTT	CSATGHSSGRRADTQYF
-	-	TRBV28	TRBJ1-4	TGTGCCAGCAGCCCTAGCGGGGGAAAGGGCGAAAAACTGTTTTTT	CASSPSGGKGEKLFF
few	-	TRBV12-3/TRBV12-4	TRBJ1-1	TGTGCCAGCAGTTTAAAGGGGTCCTACACTGAAGCTTTCTTT	CASSLKGSYTEAFF
few	-	TRBV12-3/TRBV12-4	TRBJ1-1	TGTGCCAGCAGCCAGTCAGATGTGAACACTGAAGCTTTCTTT	CASSQSDVNTEAFF
-	TRBD1	TRBV19	TRBJ2-5	TGTGCCAGTAGCCATATCCCAGGGACAGGGCGGGAGACCCAGTACTTC	CASSHIPGTGRETQYF
many	-	TRBV7-8	TRBJ1-5	TGTGCCACCACAAGACGAGTCGGCAATCAGCCCCAGCATTTT	CATTRRVGNQPQHF
-	TRBD1	TRBV11-2	TRBJ1-4	TGTGCCAGCAGCGGACAGGGGACAACTAATGAAAAACTGTTTTTT	CASSGQGTTNEKLFF
-	TRBD2	TRBV7-8	TRBJ2-2	TGTGCCAGCAGCTTAGCGGGGGGGGTGGCCGGGGAGCTGTTTTTT	CASSLAGGVAGELFF
few	TRBD2	TRBV7-2	TRBJ2-1	TGTGCCAGCAGCTTAGAGACTAGCGGGAGGCTTTTGGAAAATGAGCAGTTCTTC	CASSLETSGRLLENEQFF
few	-	TRBV28	TRBJ2-7	TGTGCCAGCAGTTTGGGACTGGTATTCTCCTACGAGCAGTACTTC	CASSLGLVFSYEQYF
few	-	TRBV27	TRBJ1-4	TGTGCCAGCAGTACGACGGGACGGATGGTAGCAACTAATGAAAAACTGTTTTTT	CASSTTGRMVATNEKLFF
many	TRBD2	TRBV12-3/TRBV12-4	TRBJ2-1	TGTGCCAGCATCATCGGCGGGAGGGCAGAAGATGAGCAGTTCTTC	CASIIGGRAEDEQFF
many	-	TRBV7-8	TRBJ2-6	TGTGCCAGCAGCTTAGGGTTGGTCTCTGGGGCCAACGTCCTGACTTTC	CASSLGLVSGANVLTF
few	-	TRBV2	TRBJ1-1	TGTGCCAGCAGTGACGGGATGAACACTGAAGCTTTCTTT	CASSDGMNTEAFF
-	TRBD2	TRBV12-3/TRBV12-4	TRBJ2-6	TGTGCCAGCAGCCCTCGCAGACTAGCGTCCTTCTCTGGGGCCAACGTCCTGACTTTC	CASSPRRLASFSGANVLTF
many	TRBD1	TRBV7-2	TRBJ1-2	TGTGCCAGCAGCTTATCAACAGGGGTGACTAACTATGGCTACACCTTC	CASSLSTGVTNYGYTF
-	TRBD1	TRBV9	TRBJ1-2	TGTGCCAGCAGCCTGACGACAGGGGAAATTAACTATGGCTACACCTTC	CASSLTTGEINYGYTF
-	-	TRBV7-9	TRBJ2-7	TGTGCCAGCAGCTTATTCGTCATTGAACAGCCATTACGGGCCGAGCAGTACTTC	CASSLFVIEQPLRAEQYF
-	-	TRBV3-1	TRBJ1-5	TGTGCCAGCAGCCAGCAGAATCAGCCCCAGCATTTT	CASSQQNQPQHF
-	-	TRBV7-6	TRBJ1-1	TGTGCCAGCAGCTTAGGCCAGGAAAGCACTGAAGCTTTCTTT	CASSLGQESTEAFF
-	TRBD1	TRBV4-2	TRBJ1-4	TGTGCCAGCAGCCAAGTGGCAGGACAGGGGGGTGAAAAACTGTTTTTT	CASSQVAGQGGEKLFF
-	-	TRBV18	TRBJ2-5	TGTGCCAGCTCAAGGGGCGGGACATATCAAGAGACCCAGTACTTC	CASSRGGTYQETQYF
-	-	TRBV7-9	TRBJ2-1	TGTGCCAGCAGCTTGGAGGGGGTCGAGGAGCAGTTCTTC	CASSLEGVEEQFF
-	TRBD1	TRBV7-9	TRBJ1-5	TGTGCCAGCAGCTTAGAAGACAGGGTAGGAAGCAATCAGCCCCAGCATTTT	CASSLEDRVGSNQPQHF
-	TRBD1	TRBV7-9	TRBJ1-2	TGTGCCAGCAGCTCGGGACAGGGGCCATCCCATGGCTACACCTTC	CASSSGQGPSHGYTF
few	TRBD2	TRBV28	TRBJ2-1	TGTGCCAGCACTCTTAGCGGGAGTTTAGGGAATGAGCAGTTCTTC	CASTLSGSLGNEQFF
-	-	TRBV29-1	TRBJ2-3	TGCAGCGTTAGTCGGGGGCCCACAAGCACAGATACGCAGTATTTT	CSVSRGPTSTDTQYF
few	TRBD2	TRBV7-3	TRBJ2-1	TGTGCCAGCAGGGAGGCGGGGGGGCTCAATGAGCAGTTCTTC	CASREAGGLNEQFF
few	-	TRBV28	TRBJ1-2	TGTGCCAGCAGTTTGCGGCAGGGAGTAGGCTACACCTTC	CASSLRQGVGYTF
-	TRBD2	TRBV7-2	TRBJ2-2	TGTGCCAGCAGCTCCTTAGCGGGAGGGACCACCGGGGAGCTGTTTTTT	CASSSLAGGTTGELFF
-	-	TRBV19	TRBJ2-3	TGTGCCAGTAGTATTAGCGGCCGCACAGATACGCAGTATTTT	CASSISGRTDTQYF
few	-	TRBV7-9	TRBJ1-5	TGTGCCAGCAACATCGGGCAGAACTATCAGCCCCAGCATTTT	CASNIGQNYQPQHF
few	-	TRBV7-9	TRBJ2-1	TGTGCCAGCAGCTCAACGGTTCTAACTCCCAATGAGCAGTTCTTC	CASSSTVLTPNEQFF
-	-	TRBV5-6	TRBJ2-3	TGTGCCAGCAGCTTAGACGGACCTAGCACAGATACGCAGTATTTT	CASSLDGPSTDTQYF
few	-	TRBV7-6	TRBJ2-2	TGTGCCAGCTTCCTCGGGGGGCCGAACACCGGGGAGCTGTTTTTT	CASFLGGPNTGELFF
-	-	TRBV7-8	TRBJ2-1	TGTGCCAGCAGCCTCCTGGGGTTTCCCAATGAGCAGTTCTTC	CASSLLGFPNEQFF